This TCR beta chain is drawn from a study of blood T cell repertoires in COVID-19. Profiling relied on immunoSEQ multiplex PCR, and the TCRdb table lists in-frame clones only, not all of them. The profile covers 360,000 or so clones, with 87% appearing a single time and about 3% taken by the ten largest. This CDR3 is 14 amino acids long. Trimming left V 3 bases short and J 0 bases short, with 8 bases between. Germline V gene data show CDR1 as MDHEN and CDR2 as SYDVKM. Symptom resolution, clearance, or two negative PCRs marked the recovered donors of Cohort 3. This clonotype was obtained from a woman younger than 45 who had recovered from COVID-19. This chain uses TRBV28 with TRBJ1-1; D call uncertain. The sequenced sample consisted of PBMCs or T cells enriched from blood (not recorded which). DNA for the CDR3: TGTGCCAGCAGTTTGGGAGGAATGAACACTGAAGCTTTCTTT. Translated, it gives CASSLGGMNTEAFF.